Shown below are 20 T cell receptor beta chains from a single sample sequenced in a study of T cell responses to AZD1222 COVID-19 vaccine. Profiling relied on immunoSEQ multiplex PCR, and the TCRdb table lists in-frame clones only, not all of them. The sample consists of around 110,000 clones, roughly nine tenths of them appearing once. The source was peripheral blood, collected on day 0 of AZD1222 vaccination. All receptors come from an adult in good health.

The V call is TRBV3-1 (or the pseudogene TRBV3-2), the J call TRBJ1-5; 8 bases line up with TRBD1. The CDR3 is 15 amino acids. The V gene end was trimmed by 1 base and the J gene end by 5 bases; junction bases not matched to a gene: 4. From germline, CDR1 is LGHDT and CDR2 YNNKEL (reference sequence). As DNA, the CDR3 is TGTGCCAGCAGCCAAGGCAGGGGGCGCGATCAGCCCCAGCATTTT. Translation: CASSQGRGRDQPQHF.

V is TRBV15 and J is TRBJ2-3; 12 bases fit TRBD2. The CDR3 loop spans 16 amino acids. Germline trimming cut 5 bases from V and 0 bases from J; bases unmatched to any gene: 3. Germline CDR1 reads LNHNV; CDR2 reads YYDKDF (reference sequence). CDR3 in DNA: TGTGCCACCAGCCGGACTAGCGGGGCCAGCACAGATACGCAGTATTTT. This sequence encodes CATSRTSGASTDTQYF.

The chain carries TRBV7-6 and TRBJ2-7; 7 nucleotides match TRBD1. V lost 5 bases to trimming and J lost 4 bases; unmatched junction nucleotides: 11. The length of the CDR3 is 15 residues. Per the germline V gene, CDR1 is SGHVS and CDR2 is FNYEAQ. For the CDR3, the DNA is TGTGCCAGCAGCCCAGGACAGGAGAAGAATTACGAGCAGTACTTC. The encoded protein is CASSPGQEKNYEQYF. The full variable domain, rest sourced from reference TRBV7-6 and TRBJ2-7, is GAGVSQSPRYKVTKRGQDVALRCDPISGHVSLYWYRQALGQGPEFLTYFNYEAQQDKSGLPNDRFSAERPEGSISTLTIQRTEQRDSAMYRCASSPGQEKNYEQYFGPGTRLTVT.

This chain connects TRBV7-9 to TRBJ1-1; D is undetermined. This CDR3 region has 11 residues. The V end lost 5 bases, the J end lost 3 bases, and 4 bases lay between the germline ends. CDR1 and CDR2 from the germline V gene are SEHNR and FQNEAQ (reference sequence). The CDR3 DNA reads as TGTGCCAGCAGCGCCTACACTGAAGCTTTCTTT. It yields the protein CASSAYTEAFF.

The CDR3 loop is CASSQGRQLNSPLHF. The CDR3 nucleotides read TGTGCCAGCAGCCAAGGCCGACAGTTGAATTCACCCCTCCACTTT. The genes are TRBV3-1 (or the pseudogene TRBV3-2) and TRBJ1-6; maybe TRBD1 (5 bases). Germline CDR1 reads LGHDT; CDR2 reads YNNKEL (reference sequence). Between the trimmed V and J ends, which lost 1 base and 7 bases, there was a span of 11 bases. The CDR3 length is 15 residues.

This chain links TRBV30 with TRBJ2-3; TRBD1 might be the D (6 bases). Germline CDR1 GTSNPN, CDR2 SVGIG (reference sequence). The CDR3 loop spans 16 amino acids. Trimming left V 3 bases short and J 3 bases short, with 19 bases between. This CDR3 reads CAWRAGALTWTDTQYF. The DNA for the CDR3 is TGTGCCTGGAGGGCAGGGGCGCTAACCTGGACAGATACGCAGTATTTT. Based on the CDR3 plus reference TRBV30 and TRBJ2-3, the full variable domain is SQTIHQWPATLVQPVGSPLSLECTVEGTSNPNLYWYRQAAGRGLQLLFYSVGIGQISSEVPQNLSASRPQDRQFILSSKKLLLSDSGFYLCAWRAGALTWTDTQYFGPGTRLTVL.

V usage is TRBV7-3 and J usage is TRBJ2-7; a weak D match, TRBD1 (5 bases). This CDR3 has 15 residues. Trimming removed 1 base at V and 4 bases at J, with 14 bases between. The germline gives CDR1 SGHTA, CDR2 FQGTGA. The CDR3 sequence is CASSLRAGPSYEQYF. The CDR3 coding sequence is TGTGCCAGCAGCTTAAGGGCAGGGCCCAGTTACGAGCAGTACTTC.

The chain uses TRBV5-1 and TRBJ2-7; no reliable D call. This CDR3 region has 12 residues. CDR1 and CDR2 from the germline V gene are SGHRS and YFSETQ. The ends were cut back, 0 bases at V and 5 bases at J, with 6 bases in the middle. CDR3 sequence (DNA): TGCGCCAGCAGCTTGGGGGTTAACGAGCAGTACTTC. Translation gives CASSLGVNEQYF.

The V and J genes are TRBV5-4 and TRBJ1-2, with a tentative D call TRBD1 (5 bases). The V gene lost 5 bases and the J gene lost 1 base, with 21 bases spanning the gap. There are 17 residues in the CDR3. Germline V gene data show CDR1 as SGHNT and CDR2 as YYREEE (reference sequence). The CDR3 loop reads CASSQVGGGSFNYGYTF. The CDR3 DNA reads TGTGCCAGCAGTCAGGTGGGCGGGGGATCATTTAACTATGGCTACACCTTC.

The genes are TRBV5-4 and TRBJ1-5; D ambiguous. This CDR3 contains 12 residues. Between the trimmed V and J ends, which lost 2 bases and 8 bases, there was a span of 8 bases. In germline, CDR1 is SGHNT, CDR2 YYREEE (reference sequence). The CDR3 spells CASSFGLEPQHF. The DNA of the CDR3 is TGTGCCAGCAGCTTTGGGTTGGAGCCCCAGCATTTT.

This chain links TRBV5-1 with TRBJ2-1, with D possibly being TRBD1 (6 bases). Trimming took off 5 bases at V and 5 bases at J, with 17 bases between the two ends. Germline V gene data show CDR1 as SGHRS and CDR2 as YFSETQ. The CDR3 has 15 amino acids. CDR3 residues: CASSFTFRDNNEQFF. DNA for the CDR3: TGCGCCAGCAGTTTTACCTTCCGGGACAACAATGAGCAGTTCTTC. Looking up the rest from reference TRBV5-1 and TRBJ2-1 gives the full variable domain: KAGVTQTPRYLIKTRGQQVTLSCSPISGHRSVSWYQQTPGQGLQFLFEYFSETQRNKGNFPGRFSGRQFSNSRSEMNVSTLELGDSALYLCASSFTFRDNNEQFFGPGTRLTVL.

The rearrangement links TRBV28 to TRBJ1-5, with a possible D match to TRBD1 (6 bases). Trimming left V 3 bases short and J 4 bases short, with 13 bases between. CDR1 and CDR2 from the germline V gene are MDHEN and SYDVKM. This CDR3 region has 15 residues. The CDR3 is CASSFGGTTNQPQHF. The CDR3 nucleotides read TGTGCCAGCAGTTTCGGCGGGACAACAAATCAGCCCCAGCATTTT. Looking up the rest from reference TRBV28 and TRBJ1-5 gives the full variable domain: DVKVTQSSRYLVKRTGEKVFLECVQDMDHENMFWYRQDPGLGLRLIYFSYDVKMKEKGDIPEGYSVSREKKERFSLILESASTNQTSMYLCASSFGGTTNQPQHFGDGTRLSIL.

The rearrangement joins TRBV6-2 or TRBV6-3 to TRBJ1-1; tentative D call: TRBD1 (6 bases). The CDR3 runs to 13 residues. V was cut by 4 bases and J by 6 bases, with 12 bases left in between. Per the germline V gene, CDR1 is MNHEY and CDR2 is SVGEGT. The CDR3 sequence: CASSSHRVSEAFF. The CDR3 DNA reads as TGTGCCAGCAGTTCCCACAGGGTTTCTGAAGCTTTCTTT.

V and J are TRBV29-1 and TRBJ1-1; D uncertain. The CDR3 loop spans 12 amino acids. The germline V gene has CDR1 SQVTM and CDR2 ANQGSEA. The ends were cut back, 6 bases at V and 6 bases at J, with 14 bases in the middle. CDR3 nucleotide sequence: TGCAGCGTGGCCCCCCAAACCCCTGAAGCTTTCTTT. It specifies CSVAPQTPEAFF.

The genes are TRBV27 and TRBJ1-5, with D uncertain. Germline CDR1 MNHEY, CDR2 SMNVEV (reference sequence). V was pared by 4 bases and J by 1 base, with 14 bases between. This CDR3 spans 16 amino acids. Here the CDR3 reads CASSSTSGKSNQPQHF. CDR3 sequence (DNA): TGTGCCAGCAGTTCGACTTCCGGGAAAAGCAATCAGCCCCAGCATTTT.

CDR3 DNA sequence: TGTGCCAGCAGCTTAGAAAGGGGTTCCACTGAAGCTTTCTTT. It is translated as CASSLERGSTEAFF. The chain has TRBV7-9 and TRBJ1-1; TRBD1 is a possible D gene (5 bases). CDR1 and CDR2 from the germline V gene are SEHNR and FQNEAQ (reference sequence). The V and J ends lost 1 base and 4 bases respectively, with 10 bases between them. CDR3 length: 14 amino acids.

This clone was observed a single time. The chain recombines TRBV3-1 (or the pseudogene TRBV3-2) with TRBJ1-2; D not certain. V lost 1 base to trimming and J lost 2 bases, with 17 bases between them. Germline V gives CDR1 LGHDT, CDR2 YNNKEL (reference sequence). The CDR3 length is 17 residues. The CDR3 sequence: CASSQGKGSPGNYGYTF. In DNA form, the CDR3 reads TGTGCCAGCAGCCAAGGGAAGGGTTCGCCAGGAAACTATGGCTACACCTTC.

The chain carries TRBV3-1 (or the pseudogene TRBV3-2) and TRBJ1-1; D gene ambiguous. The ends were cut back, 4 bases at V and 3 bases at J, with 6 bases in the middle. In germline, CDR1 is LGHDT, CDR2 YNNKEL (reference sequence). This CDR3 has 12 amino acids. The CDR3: CASSRVYTEAFF. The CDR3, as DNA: TGTGCCAGCAGCCGGGTTTACACTGAAGCTTTCTTT.

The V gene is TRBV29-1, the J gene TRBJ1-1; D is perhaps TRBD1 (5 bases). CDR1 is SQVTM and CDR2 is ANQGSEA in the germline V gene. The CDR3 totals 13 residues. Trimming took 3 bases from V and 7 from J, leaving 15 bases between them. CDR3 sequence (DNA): TGCAGCGTTGAGAACGGCAGGGATGGTGAAGCTTTCTTT. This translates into CSVENGRDGEAFF.

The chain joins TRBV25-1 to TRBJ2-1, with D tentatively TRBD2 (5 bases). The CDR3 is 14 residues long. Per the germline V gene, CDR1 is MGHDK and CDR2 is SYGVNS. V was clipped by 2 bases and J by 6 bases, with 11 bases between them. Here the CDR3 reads CASSESILANEQFF. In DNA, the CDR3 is TGTGCCAGCAGTGAAAGCATCCTAGCCAATGAGCAGTTCTTC.